These 20 T cell receptor beta chains were sequenced from one sample in a study of T cell changes during pregnancy in multiple sclerosis. Sequenced by immunoSEQ multiplex PCR; TCRdb stores in-frame clones only, minus some. The repertoire includes about 47,000 clones, around 87% of them detected once, and just over 8% sits in the top ten. Sequences were derived from CD8+ T cells from peripheral blood mononuclear cells, sampled in the second trimester of pregnancy. The receptor set was obtained from a female donor with multiple sclerosis, enrolled in a pregnancy study.

The CDR3 reads CASILGTQTYEQYF. The CDR3 region has the DNA TGTGCCAGCATCTTAGGGACACAGACCTACGAGCAGTACTTC. The chain has TRBV2 and TRBJ2-7; the D gene is possibly TRBD1 (6 bases). Germline CDR1 and CDR2: SNHLY and FYNNEI. The CDR3 consists of 14 residues. Deletions cut 7 bases from V and 2 bases from J, with 15 bases between.

This clone appeared once. This chain uses TRBV6-5 with TRBJ1-1, with D perhaps TRBD1 (5 bases). The V and J ends lost 8 bases and 0 bases respectively, with 13 bases between them. From germline, CDR1 is MNHEY and CDR2 SVGAGI. The CDR3 has 14 residues. CDR3 nucleotide sequence: TGTGCCAGCGGAACGATGGACATGAACACTGAAGCTTTCTTT. Protein sequence: CASGTMDMNTEAFF.

The V call is TRBV13, the J call TRBJ1-5; D might be TRBD1 (6 bases). The CDR3 has 13 amino acids. Per the germline V gene, CDR1 is PRHDT and CDR2 is FYEKMQ (reference sequence). Trimming shortened V by 5 bases and J by 4 bases, and 9 bases separated the two germline ends. CDR3 nucleotides: TGTGCCAGCAGCGAGGACAGAAATCAGCCCCAGCATTTT. As protein: CASSEDRNQPQHF.

V gene TRBV7-6 combines with J gene TRBJ2-5; 10 bases match TRBD1. Germline lookup yields CDR1 SGHVS and CDR2 FNYEAQ. CDR3 length: 17 amino acids. J lost 1 base, V lost 5 bases, and 10 bases had no gene match. The CDR3 nucleotides are TGTGCCAGCAGCCTGCGACAGGGGGCGATATCCCAAGAGACCCAGTACTTC. Encoded protein: CASSLRQGAISQETQYF.

The CDR3, as DNA: TGTGCCAGCAGCTACTTAGCGGGGGCGCCCTACGAGCAGTACTTC. Amino acid sequence: CASSYLAGAPYEQYF. This chain links TRBV7-3 with TRBJ2-7; TRBD2 matches at 9 bases. The V gene end was trimmed by 4 bases and the J gene end by 2 bases; junction bases not matched to a gene: 6. Germline assignment: CDR1 SGHTA and CDR2 FQGTGA. The CDR3 spans 15 residues.

CDR3 DNA sequence: TGTGCCACCAGCACCGGGACTAGCGGACTTCAAGAGACCCAGTACTTC. Translating gives CATSTGTSGLQETQYF. The V gene is TRBV15, the J gene TRBJ2-5; 11 bases are a match to TRBD2. Trimming cost V 4 bases and J 2 bases; bases outside gene matches: 6. The CDR3 covers 16 residues. In germline, CDR1 is LNHNV, CDR2 YYDKDF (reference sequence).

The chain carries TRBV7-8 and TRBJ2-7; 9 bases match TRBD1. Per germline, CDR1 SGHVS and CDR2 FQNEAQ. The length of the CDR3 is 17 residues. Germline trimming cut 1 base from V and 2 bases from J; bases unmatched to any gene: 9. In nucleotides, the CDR3 is TGTGCCAGCAGCTTAGAAGGAGGCTGGGACAGGGCCTACGAGCAGTACTTC. This encodes CASSLEGGWDRAYEQYF.

CDR3 nucleotides: TGTGCCACCCGGGCTAACTATGGCTACACCTTC. It encodes CATRANYGYTF. This rearrangement joins TRBV10-3 to TRBJ1-2; D gene uncertain. Germline V gene lookup returns CDR1 ENHRY and CDR2 SYGVKD. Trimming took off 10 bases at V and 0 bases at J, with 6 bases between the two ends. CDR3 length equals 11 residues.

The gene calls are TRBV10-3 and TRBJ2-7, with 9 bases lining up with TRBD1. Germline loops: CDR1 ENHRY, CDR2 SYGVKD. Trimming took 7 bases from V and 4 from J; bases not matched to a gene: 11. The CDR3 is made up of 15 amino acids. The CDR3 loop is CAITPQGDRVYEQYF. The CDR3 bases are TGTGCCATCACCCCCCAGGGGGACAGGGTATACGAGCAGTACTTC.

The V gene is TRBV29-1, the J gene TRBJ2-5, with 12 nucleotides matching TRBD2. Germline CDR1 and CDR2: SQVTM and ANQGSEA. The junction had 17 bases not matched to a gene; V was cut back by 2 bases and J by 1 base. This CDR3 contains 20 residues. CDR3 DNA: TGCAGCGTTGAATCCCCAGGACTAGCGGGGATAACGACCGTCCAAGAGACCCAGTACTTC. The encoded protein is CSVESPGLAGITTVQETQYF.

The V gene is TRBV7-9, the J gene TRBJ2-5; the D is unclear. This CDR3 has 13 amino acids. The ends were cut back, 2 bases at V and 3 bases at J, with 7 bases in the middle. Germline loops: CDR1 SEHNR, CDR2 FQNEAQ (reference sequence). The CDR3 reads CASSLQEEETQYF. In DNA, the CDR3 is TGTGCCAGCAGCTTACAGGAAGAAGAGACCCAGTACTTC.

The V and J genes are TRBV2 and TRBJ2-3; TRBD2 aligns across 11 bases. Germline lookup yields CDR1 SNHLY and CDR2 FYNNEI. This CDR3 has 12 residues. V lost 6 bases, J lost 10 bases, and 3 bases stayed unmatched. The CDR3 region is CASRVAGGAQYF. DNA for the CDR3: TGTGCCAGCAGGGTAGCGGGGGGGGCGCAGTATTTT.

This chain links TRBV11-2 with TRBJ2-1, with a tentative D call TRBD2 (6 bases). The CDR3 runs 15 residues. Looked up from germline, CDR1 is SGHAT and CDR2 is FQNNGV. The V end was cut by 1 base, the J end by 5 bases, with 12 bases between. The CDR3 loop reads CASSLVGGRNNEQFF. For the CDR3, the DNA is TGTGCCAGCAGCTTAGTCGGGGGACGAAACAATGAGCAGTTCTTC.

The chain couples TRBV5-1 to TRBJ2-1, with D hard to call. Germline values: CDR1 SGHRS, CDR2 YFSETQ. This CDR3 contains 16 residues. V lost 1 base and J lost 5, with 16 bases in between. CDR3 region: CASSLTRRAPDNEQFF. Written as DNA, the CDR3 is TGCGCCAGCAGCTTGACCCGCCGAGCCCCGGACAATGAGCAGTTCTTC.

The chain uses TRBV18 and TRBJ2-3; TRBD2 agrees at 10 bases. CDR1 is KGHSH, CDR2 LQKENI, per germline. There are 22 residues in the CDR3. V dropped 2 bases and J dropped 3; count of bases not matched to a gene: 23. The CDR3 nucleotides read TGTGCCAGCTCACCAGGATGGGGTTCCCTCAGAAGCGGGGGGGTTCCTACAGATACGCAGTATTTT. Translation gives CASSPGWGSLRSGGVPTDTQYF.

CDR3 nucleotides: TGTGCCAGCAGCGAACAGGGGAGCCAAGAGACCCAGTACTTC. Amino acids: CASSEQGSQETQYF. This chain links TRBV9 with TRBJ2-5; TRBD1 agrees at 7 bases. The CDR3 is made up of 14 amino acids. CDR1 is SGDLS, CDR2 YYNGEE, per germline. Germline trimming cut 3 bases from V and 1 base from J; bases unmatched to any gene: 3.

The rearrangement joins TRBV19 to TRBJ1-1; 8 nucleotides line up with TRBD1. The V gene's germline CDR1 is LNHDA and CDR2 SQIVND (reference sequence). The CDR3 totals 14 residues. V dropped 10 bases and J dropped 1; count of bases not matched to a gene: 8. The DNA of the CDR3 is TGTGCCACCCGAGAGACAGGGGCGAACACTGAAGCTTTCTTT. Residues: CATRETGANTEAFF.

The chain couples TRBV15 to TRBJ2-1; the D is unclear. V gave up 1 base and J gave up 5 bases, with 3 bases separating them. This CDR3 is 12 amino acids long. Germline CDR1 is LNHNV and CDR2 is YYDKDF (reference sequence). CDR3 bases: TGTGCCACCAGCAGAGCTGACAATGAGCAGTTCTTC. It specifies CATSRADNEQFF.

The rearrangement joins TRBV7-3 to TRBJ2-1; tentatively, D is TRBD2 (6 bases). The ends were cut back, 5 bases at V and 7 bases at J, with 18 bases in the middle. The CDR3 is 15 residues long. The germline gives CDR1 SGHTA, CDR2 FQGTGA. The CDR3 loop reads CASSISPGLTNEQFF. The CDR3 DNA sequence: TGTGCCAGCAGCATCTCGCCGGGACTTACAAATGAGCAGTTCTTC.

V is TRBV7-6 and J is TRBJ2-5, with D maybe TRBD2 (5 bases). The germline gives CDR1 SGHVS, CDR2 FNYEAQ. Trimming cost V 2 bases and J 5 bases, with 12 bases left between them. This CDR3 has 14 amino acids. The CDR3 coding sequence is TGTGCCAGCAGCTTAATCCCTAGGAGGGAGACCCAGTACTTC. Its protein product is CASSLIPRRETQYF.